The 9 T cell receptor beta chains listed next were all sequenced from one sample in a study of blood T cell repertoires in COVID-19 (dated by TCRdb to the early 2020s). Library generation was performed with the immunoSEQ multiplex PCR assay. Imported from immuneACCESS, the table was reduced by TCRdb to in-frame sequences with V and J called. These copies leave out some clones; in studies compared against another copy, an unresolved V gene accounts for under half, and the cause of the remainder is not known. A total of about 150,000 clones appear in this sample, 80% to 90% of them only once. The top ten clonotypes cover 37% of the sample. The specimen sequenced was peripheral blood. Every receptor here comes from a man in his fifties or sixties who had recovered from COVID-19.

The chain joins TRBV5-4 to TRBJ1-2, with D possibly TRBD1 on 6 matching bases. V was clipped by 4 bases and J by 4 bases, with 17 bases between them. This CDR3 spans 15 amino acids. From germline, CDR1 is SGHNT and CDR2 YYREEE (reference sequence). CDR3 residues: CASSPDRRGAYGYTF. The CDR3 nucleotides are TGTGCCAGCAGCCCTGACAGGCGCGGCGCCTATGGCTACACCTTC. Using reference TRBV5-4 and TRBJ1-2 for the parts outside the CDR3, the full variable domain is ETGVTQSPTHLIKTRGQQVTLRCSSQSGHNTVSWYQQALGQGPQFIFQYYREEENGRGNFPPRFSGLQFPNYSSELNVNALELDDSALYLCASSPDRRGAYGYTFGSGTRLTVV.

The rearrangement joins TRBV29-1 to TRBJ1-1; TRBD1 might be the D (6 bases). The CDR3 has 13 amino acids. The V gene's germline CDR1 is SQVTM and CDR2 ANQGSEA. Trimming took 7 bases from V and 3 from J, leaving 15 bases between them. CDR3: CSASGAQDTEAFF. The CDR3 DNA follows: TGCAGCGCCTCAGGGGCACAGGACACTGAAGCTTTCTTT. Full variable domain (remainder filled in from reference TRBV29-1 and TRBJ1-1): SAVISQKPSRDICQRGTSLTIQCQVDSQVTMMFWYRQQPGQSLTLIATANQGSEATYESGFVIDKFPISRPNLTFSTLTVSNMSPEDSSIYLCSASGAQDTEAFFGQGTRLTVV.

V is TRBV5-1 and J is TRBJ1-5; maybe TRBD1 (5 bases). Germline-derived CDR1 and CDR2 are SGHRS and YFSETQ. CDR3 length: 15 amino acids. The germline V and J ends were trimmed by 1 base and 3 bases, with 11 bases remaining between them. The CDR3 nucleotides are TGCGCCAGCAGCTTGACGGGACTGAACAATCAGCCCCAGCATTTT. Its translation: CASSLTGLNNQPQHF.

This clone has a count of ten or more. The chain carries TRBV5-1 and TRBJ1-4, with a weak D call TRBD1 (6 bases). The CDR3 consists of 16 residues. Trimming cost V 4 bases and J 7 bases, with 20 bases left between them. Germline assignment: CDR1 SGHRS and CDR2 YFSETQ. The CDR3 protein is CASSPILGGQSEKLFF. CDR3 in DNA: TGCGCCAGCAGCCCGATACTGGGGGGGCAAAGTGAAAAACTGTTTTTT.

The CDR3 here is CSFPPGGINNEQFF. CDR3 bases: TGCAGCTTTCCCCCAGGGGGCATCAACAATGAGCAGTTCTTC. The rearrangement joins TRBV29-1 to TRBJ2-1; TRBD1 aligns across 8 bases. J was trimmed by 5 bases and V by 8 bases; bases with no gene match: 11. CDR3 length: 14 residues. Germline-derived CDR1 and CDR2 are SQVTM and ANQGSEA.

The chain couples TRBV29-1 to TRBJ2-5, with 10 bases aligning to TRBD2. Germline assignment: CDR1 SQVTM and CDR2 ANQGSEA. The CDR3 spans 14 residues. With V trimmed by 4 bases and J by 4 bases, 6 bases remained unmatched. CDR3 nucleotide sequence: TGCAGCGTTGGCAGGCTAGCGGGGGTAGAGACCCAGTACTTC. Protein sequence: CSVGRLAGVETQYF.

The V and J genes are TRBV7-2 and TRBJ2-7, with D uncertain. The CDR3 has 13 residues. Germline values: CDR1 SGHTA, CDR2 FQGNSA. V lost 2 bases and J 4 bases, leaving 9 bases between the germline ends. The CDR3 DNA sequence: TGTGCCAGCAGCTTAAAAGTACTGTACGAGCAGTACTTC. Its translation: CASSLKVLYEQYF.

The V call is TRBV5-1, the J call TRBJ2-5; the D is unclear. Germline V gene lookup returns CDR1 SGHRS and CDR2 YFSETQ. V lost 3 bases to trimming and J lost 3 bases, with 6 bases between them. CDR3 length: 12 residues. The CDR3 DNA reads as TGCGCCAGCAGCTCAAACAAAGAGACCCAGTACTTC. It codes for CASSSNKETQYF. The variable domain in full, completed from reference TRBV5-1 and TRBJ2-5, reads KAGVTQTPRYLIKTRGQQVTLSCSPISGHRSVSWYQQTPGQGLQFLFEYFSETQRNKGNFPGRFSGRQFSNSRSEMNVSTLELGDSALYLCASSSNKETQYFGPGTRLLVL.

The V and J genes are TRBV19 and TRBJ1-1; perhaps TRBD1 as D (6 bases). Trimming cost V 7 bases and J 8 bases, with 23 bases left between them. The germline V gene encodes CDR1 LNHDA and CDR2 SQIVND (reference sequence). This CDR3 has 15 residues. The CDR3 spells CASTSGHGFIAEAFF. CDR3 bases: TGTGCCAGTACCTCGGGACACGGCTTTATTGCCGAAGCTTTCTTT.